These 4 T cell receptor beta chains were all obtained from the same sample, sequenced in a study of cytomegalovirus exposure and HLA in healthy donors. Sequenced by immunoSEQ multiplex PCR; TCRdb stores in-frame clones only, minus some. The sample records 70,000 to 80,000 clones, over 85% being singletons. The sample taken for sequencing was PBMCs. Receptors originate from a woman aged 18-29 years in good health and CMV-seronegative.

This chain joins TRBV19 and TRBJ1-5, with no clear D. V lost 4 bases and J 0 bases, leaving 7 bases between the germline ends. The germline CDR1 and CDR2 sequences are LNHDA and SQIVND (reference sequence). The CDR3 spans 14 residues. The CDR3 coding sequence is TGTGCCAGTAGTAACTCGCATAGCAATCAGCCCCAGCATTTT. Its protein is CASSNSHSNQPQHF.

The chain links TRBV6-1 to TRBJ1-1, with D uncertain. Germline CDR1 reads MNHNS; CDR2 reads SASEGT. Between the trimmed V and J ends, which lost 10 bases and 1 base, there was a span of 13 bases. This CDR3 is 13 amino acids long. CDR3 nucleotides: TGTGCCATTGGTAGTCGACAGAACACTGAAGCTTTCTTT. Translation: CAIGSRQNTEAFF.

The chain links TRBV19 to TRBJ1-6, with D possibly matching TRBD1 (6 bases). CDR1 and CDR2 (germline): LNHDA, SQIVND (reference sequence). The CDR3 is made up of 15 amino acids. Trimming removed 3 bases from V and 7 bases from J, with 13 bases in between. The CDR3 sequence: CASSIRDIPNSPLHF. The CDR3 DNA reads TGTGCCAGTAGTATCCGGGACATACCAAATTCACCCCTCCACTTT.

The chain links TRBV29-1 to TRBJ1-2, with 11 bases fitting TRBD1. The CDR3 has 15 amino acids. Germline trimming cut 1 base from V and 3 bases from J; bases unmatched to any gene: 4. Germline V CDR1 and CDR2: SQVTM, ANQGSEA. The CDR3 reads CSVEGWTGGHYGYTF. In nucleotides, the CDR3 is TGCAGCGTTGAAGGCTGGACAGGGGGCCACTATGGCTACACCTTC.